This T cell receptor beta chain was retrieved from a study of blood T cell repertoires in COVID-19. Study information: COVID-19 samples collected from the United States, Italy and Spain covered acute and convalescent phases.

Produced via immunoSEQ multiplex PCR; TCRdb's table is partial and in-frame only. The sample gives about 280,000 clones, approximately 90% of which show up once; about 4.6% is in the top ten. This CDR3 is built from 15 residues. V lost 4 bases to trimming and J lost 7 bases; unmatched junction nucleotides: 9. Per germline, CDR1 SEHNR and CDR2 FQNEAQ (reference sequence). Material for sequencing was peripheral blood. The V call is TRBV7-9, the J call TRBJ2-7, with TRBD2 matching 11 bases. The TCR sequence derives from a man aged 35-49 years with acute or convalescent COVID-19. The chain's CDR3 is CASSYGLAGRKEQYF. CDR3 coding DNA: TGTGCCAGCAGCTACGGACTAGCGGGCCGTAAGGAGCAGTACTTC.